One and the same sample provided the 21 T cell receptor beta chains below, sequenced in a study of radiotherapy plus CTLA-4 blockade in lung cancer. Some clones are missing from TCRdb's copy, which holds only in-frame ones; the method was immunoSEQ multiplex PCR. The sample contains 81,000 or so clones, around 81% of which appear only once. Here the sequenced sample was peripheral blood, taken from a patient treated with radiotherapy plus ipilimumab. The origin of the receptors is a human donor with non-small cell lung cancer that progressed on radiotherapy plus ipilimumab.

CDR3 sequence reads: CASSEGLAGAYF. DNA of the CDR3: TGTGCCAGCAGTGAAGGACTAGCGGGAGCGTATTTT. The rearrangement uses TRBV25-1 and TRBJ2-3, with 13 bases aligning to TRBD2. V shed 2 bases, J shed 14 bases, and the junction held 1 base outside the gene matches. The germline V gene encodes CDR1 MGHDK and CDR2 SYGVNS. The CDR3 covers 12 residues.

The CDR3: CASSLTWAYEQYF. For the CDR3, the DNA is TGTGCCAGCAGTTTAACCTGGGCCTACGAGCAGTACTTC. The gene calls are TRBV27 and TRBJ2-7; D uncertain. The CDR3 is 13 amino acids. Germline V gives CDR1 MNHEY, CDR2 SMNVEV (reference sequence). V gave up 2 bases and J gave up 2 bases, with 7 bases separating them.

The rearrangement uses TRBV4-1 and TRBJ2-1; TRBD2 matches at 9 bases. The J segment lost 5 bases and the V segment lost 6 bases, leaving 8 bases of the junction unmatched. The CDR3 length is 15 residues. Germline V gene sequence: CDR1 MGHRA, CDR2 YSYEKL. CDR3 sequence (DNA): TGCGCCAGCAGACGAAGCGGGAGGATGGACAATGAGCAGTTCTTC. This gives the protein CASRRSGRMDNEQFF.

The V gene is TRBV19, the J gene TRBJ2-1; the match to TRBD1 covers 7 bases. The CDR3 totals 13 residues. CDR1 and CDR2 (germline): LNHDA, SQIVND (reference sequence). V was pared by 3 bases and J by 4 bases, with 0 bases of the junction left unmatched. The CDR3 nucleotides are TGTGCCAGTAGTATGGGACAGTACAATGAGCAGTTCTTC. It yields the protein CASSMGQYNEQFF.

The chain links TRBV28 to TRBJ1-5, with D uncertain. CDR1 and CDR2 (germline): MDHEN, SYDVKM. V was clipped by 2 bases and J by 5 bases, with 10 bases between them. CDR3 length: 14 amino acids. The chain's CDR3 is CASSLSGGYQPQHF. The CDR3 coding sequence is TGTGCCAGCAGTTTAAGCGGCGGCTATCAGCCCCAGCATTTT.

This CDR3 is CASSEYRTTYTF. The CDR3 nucleotides read TGTGCCAGCAGTGAGTACAGAACAACCTACACCTTC. The rearrangement links TRBV2 to TRBJ1-2, with D uncertain. Trimming removed 3 bases from V and 10 bases from J, with 12 bases in between. The CDR3 covers 12 residues. The germline V gene encodes CDR1 SNHLY and CDR2 FYNNEI.

The genes are TRBV2 and TRBJ1-1; 8 nucleotides agree with TRBD1. Germline lookup yields CDR1 SNHLY and CDR2 FYNNEI. With 6 bases clipped from V and 0 bases from J, the junction kept 6 bases outside the gene matches. CDR3 length: 15 residues. The CDR3 spells CASRLGQVLNTEAFF. Here the CDR3 DNA reads TGTGCCAGCAGGTTGGGACAGGTTCTGAACACTGAAGCTTTCTTT.

This sequence joins TRBV6-6 and TRBJ2-4; a weak D match, TRBD2 (5 bases). Trimming removed 5 bases from V and 2 bases from J, with 13 bases in between. Germline V CDR1 and CDR2: MNHNY, SVGAGI (reference sequence). This CDR3 has 15 amino acids. The CDR3 nucleotides are TGTGCCAGCAGTGACGAAGGGAGTTCCAAAAACATTCAGTACTTC. Translation: CASSDEGSSKNIQYF.

The J gene is TRBJ2-1, the V gene TRBV5-6, with 8 bases that match TRBD2. Germline-derived CDR1 and CDR2 are SGHDT and YYEEEE. With V trimmed by 2 bases and J by 3 bases, 4 bases remained unmatched. This CDR3 contains 15 residues. The CDR3 here is CASSFATSGYNEQFF. The CDR3, as DNA: TGTGCCAGCAGCTTTGCCACTAGCGGCTACAATGAGCAGTTCTTC.

V is TRBV4-3 and J is TRBJ1-2; D gene unclear. V shed 0 bases and J shed 3 bases, with 11 bases lying between them. Germline assignment: CDR1 LGHNA and CDR2 YSLEER. The CDR3 runs to 15 residues. CDR3 loop: CASSQDLAWDYGYTF. The CDR3 nucleotides are TGCGCCAGCAGCCAAGATCTGGCGTGGGACTATGGCTACACCTTC.

V is TRBV28 and J is TRBJ2-7; a possible D gene is TRBD1 (5 bases). Germline-derived CDR1 and CDR2 are MDHEN and SYDVKM. CDR3 length: 15 amino acids. Trimming shortened V by 5 bases and J by 0 bases, and 14 bases separated the two germline ends. The CDR3 nucleotides are TGTGCCAGCAGTCACAGGTGGGGCGCCTCCTACGAGCAGTACTTC. Its translation is CASSHRWGASYEQYF.

The J gene is TRBJ1-2, the V gene TRBV19; D possibly corresponds to TRBD1 (5 bases). The V gene lost 3 bases and the J gene lost 6 bases, with 17 bases spanning the gap. The CDR3 is 15 residues long. The germline V gene encodes CDR1 LNHDA and CDR2 SQIVND (reference sequence). The DNA of the CDR3 is TGTGCCAGTAGTATCGGGCAGGGTGCCTTTGATGGCTACACCTTC. Translating gives CASSIGQGAFDGYTF.

This chain links TRBV9 with TRBJ2-7; no firm D call. The CDR3 has 14 residues. CDR1 SGDLS and CDR2 YYNGEE come from the germline V gene. The ends were cut back, 0 bases at V and 0 bases at J, with 7 bases in the middle. The chain's CDR3 is CASSVATTSYEQYF. In nucleotides, the CDR3 is TGTGCCAGCAGCGTAGCCACCACCTCCTACGAGCAGTACTTC.

V is TRBV18 and J is TRBJ2-5; maybe TRBD1 (5 bases). In germline, CDR1 is KGHSH, CDR2 LQKENI. The V gene lost 10 bases and the J gene lost 1 base, with 16 bases spanning the gap. The CDR3 covers 14 residues. CDR3 nucleotide sequence: TGTGCCACCCTGGCCAGGACAAGCCAAGAGACCCAGTACTTC. This gives the protein CATLARTSQETQYF.

This clone was counted a few times. This CDR3 is CASSRSLAGGNTGELFF. Here the CDR3 DNA reads TGTGCCAGCAGCCGCTCTCTAGCGGGAGGAAACACCGGGGAGCTGTTTTTT. The V and J genes are TRBV7-6 and TRBJ2-2, with 11 bases aligning to TRBD2. This CDR3 has 17 amino acids. CDR1 is SGHVS and CDR2 is FNYEAQ in the germline V gene. The V segment lost 5 bases and the J segment 2 bases; nucleotides outside the gene matches: 7.

In DNA, the CDR3 is TGTGCCAGCAGCCCCGGGACAGGGGCCCGCAATCAGCCCCAGCATTTT. This sequence encodes CASSPGTGARNQPQHF. The chain uses TRBV2 and TRBJ1-5; TRBD1 agrees at 10 bases. CDR1 SNHLY and CDR2 FYNNEI come from the germline V gene. The CDR3 extends over 16 amino acids. J lost 2 bases, V lost 6 bases, and 7 bases had no gene match.

This chain joins TRBV19 and TRBJ1-4; D is ambiguous. The CDR3 has 15 residues. V dropped 7 bases and J dropped 8 bases, with 20 bases sitting between them. Germline CDR1 and CDR2: LNHDA and SQIVND (reference sequence). This CDR3 is CASTTLGPGGEKLFF. As DNA, the CDR3 is TGTGCCAGTACCACCTTGGGTCCCGGAGGGGAAAAACTGTTTTTT.

Regarding this clone: Compared with germline, one end of the junction differs, possibly owing to a read error. The chain has TRBV27 and TRBJ1-3; D unclear. Per the germline V gene, CDR1 is MNHEY and CDR2 is SMNVEV (reference sequence). The CDR3 is made up of 15 amino acids. This CDR3 reads CASRSPGISGSTIYF. CDR3 nucleotides: TGTGCCAGCAGAAGCCCTGGGATCTCTGGAAGCACCATATATTTT.

The chain uses TRBV28 and TRBJ2-3; 11 bases fit TRBD2. This CDR3 region has 18 residues. Unmatched junction bases numbered 16, after V lost 6 bases and J lost 5 bases. Germline loops: CDR1 MDHEN, CDR2 SYDVKM. This chain's CDR3 is CASSPFRLAGGRVDTQYF. The CDR3 DNA reads TGTGCCAGCAGCCCCTTCCGCCTAGCGGGGGGCCGGGTAGATACGCAGTATTTT.

For the CDR3, the DNA is TGCGCCAGCATTAGGGGGGCAGGACTAAACACCGGGGAGCTGTTTTTT. This codes for CASIRGAGLNTGELFF. V usage is TRBV5-1 and J usage is TRBJ2-2, with D perhaps being TRBD1 or TRBD2 (6 bases each). This CDR3 spans 16 amino acids. Trimming removed 6 bases from V and 2 bases from J, with 17 bases in between. CDR1 is SGHRS and CDR2 is YFSETQ in the germline V gene.

Turning to this clone: The CDR3 ends on some other residue instead of the conserved phenylalanine or tryptophan, so this is likely a read error. The DNA is left out, because the CDR3 cannot be placed on it with certainty; the CDR3 is given as TCRdb lists it. The gene calls are TRBV2 and TRBJ2-7. Per germline, CDR1 SNHLY and CDR2 FYNNEI. The CDR3 spans 12 residues, counting both ends. The CDR3 sequence is CASNAPLGKVQL.